These 26 T cell receptor beta chains were all obtained from the same sample, sequenced in a study of tumor-infiltrating lymphocytes in primary liver carcinoma. Priming with a constant-region primer yielded TCR beta cDNA from 500 ng total RNA. Nested multiplex PCR, run for three rounds with slightly modified ARM-PCR, yielded TCR beta libraries. Two initial PCR rounds of roughly 10 cycles each paired TRBV1-TRBV30 forward primers with a C-beta reverse primer. TCRdb passed the multiplex PCR reads through MiXCR, listing each CDR3 protein once. The data contain approximately 340,000 distinct CDR3 sequences, about 61% of them singletons. Researchers drew blood RNA from unsorted whole blood and extracted germline DNA as well. The specimen sequenced was peripheral blood. Source of these receptors: a man aged 40-49 years with primary liver carcinoma and hepatitis B virus infection.

V and J are TRBV7-9 and TRBJ1-5; D unresolved. This CDR3 is built from 13 residues. The V gene lost 5 bases and the J gene lost 9 bases, with 14 bases spanning the gap. The germline V gene has CDR1 SEHNR and CDR2 FQNEAQ (reference sequence). The CDR3 spells CASSSSITRPQHF. The CDR3 nucleotides read TGTGCCAGCAGCAGCAGTATCACTCGGCCCCAGCATTTT.

A word on this clonotype: A much larger clonotype is one base distant, so this may be a read error. This chain connects TRBV6-1 to TRBJ2-7, with D uncertain. The CDR3 totals 13 residues. Germline V gene data show CDR1 as MNHNS and CDR2 as SASEGT. In DNA, the CDR3 is TGTGCCAGCAATGAAGGTCTGGGATCAGGGCAGTACTTC. It translates to CASNEGLGSGQYF.

V usage is TRBV11-2 and J usage is TRBJ1-5, with a tentative D call TRBD1 (5 bases). With 5 bases removed from V and 6 bases from J, the gap between germline ends came to 23 bases. This CDR3 has 17 amino acids. Germline-derived CDR1 and CDR2 are SGHAT and FQNNGV. The CDR3: CASSPGHGTTLSQPQHF. CDR3 DNA: TGTGCCAGCAGCCCAGGACATGGGACGACCCTGAGTCAGCCCCAGCATTTT.

The rearrangement links TRBV30 to TRBJ2-7; D assignment may be TRBD1 or TRBD2 (5 bases each). Trimming took off 7 bases at V and 4 bases at J, with 17 bases between the two ends. The CDR3 is made up of 13 amino acids. CDR1 and CDR2 from the germline V gene are GTSNPN and SVGIG (reference sequence). CDR3 bases: TGTGCCTCCCGGGACGGGTATGAGTACGAGCAGTACTTC. Protein: CASRDGYEYEQYF.

This clonotype was detected only once. This is likely a read error, given that the CDR3 carries no conserved phenylalanine or tryptophan at its end. The CDR3 here is CVSSQVAGVTDTQYL. The CDR3 nucleotides are TGCGTCAGCAGCCAAGTCGCGGGCGTCACAGATACGCAGTATTTG. The chain combines TRBV4-1 with TRBJ2-3; TRBD2 is a possible D gene (5 bases). The CDR3 has 15 amino acids. The germline CDR1 and CDR2 sequences are MGHRA and YSYEKL.

With respect to this clonotype: This sequence may be a read error, since a much larger clone differs from it by one base. The genes are TRBV6-5 and TRBJ1-6, with a weak D call TRBD1 (5 bases). CDR1 MNHEY and CDR2 SVGAGI come from the germline V gene. The CDR3 runs to 14 residues. The CDR3 nucleotides read TGTGCCAACAGTTACCAGGGAGCCTCCTCACCCCTCCACTTT. This translates into CANSYQGASSPLHF.

Comments on this clonotype: One junction end does not reproduce the germline sequence, and a read error may be involved. The J gene is TRBJ2-1, the V gene TRBV6-1; TRBD2 matches 11 bases. Germline values: CDR1 MNHNS, CDR2 SASEGT. The CDR3 extends over 13 amino acids. As DNA, the CDR3 is TGCGCCAGTCGACTAGCGGGAACCTATGAGCAGTTCTTC. As protein: CASRLAGTYEQFF.

Comment on this clonotype: One junction end disagrees with the germline gene, perhaps due to a read error. The chain has TRBV11-2 and TRBJ1-6; D gene uncertain. This CDR3 region has 16 residues. CDR1 is SGHAT and CDR2 is FQNNGV in the germline V gene. The CDR3 nucleotides are TGTGTCAGCAGCCCACTCCTGAGTTCCAATAATTCACCCCTCCACTTT. Protein: CVSSPLLSSNNSPLHF.

The table lists this clonotype with a few counts. This chain links TRBV5-6 with TRBJ2-1; D unresolved. V gave up 5 bases and J gave up 4 bases, with 13 bases separating them. The CDR3 spans 14 residues. Per the germline V gene, CDR1 is SGHDT and CDR2 is YYEEEE. CDR3: CASRHGFPYNEQFF. CDR3 in DNA: TGTGCCAGCAGACACGGGTTCCCGTACAATGAGCAGTTCTTC.

In this sample, this clonotype turned up once. This may stem from a read error, because a much larger clone lies one nucleotide away. The chain has TRBV4-1 and TRBJ2-2, with a tentative D call TRBD1 (5 bases). CDR3 length equals 16 residues. CDR1 is MGHRA and CDR2 is YSYEKL in the germline V gene. V was shortened by 0 bases and J by 5 bases, with 13 bases between the two germline ends. In DNA form, the CDR3 reads TGCGCCAGCAGCCAAGATAAGGGGAAGGGAACCGGGGAGCTGTTTTTT. Translated, it gives CASSQDKGKGTGELFF.

This clonotype was seen once. The genes are TRBV6-5 and TRBJ2-5; TRBD2 might be the D (5 bases). CDR3 length: 13 residues. The germline V and J ends were trimmed by 8 bases and 3 bases, with 13 bases remaining between them. Germline assignment: CDR1 MNHEY and CDR2 SVGAGI. CDR3 DNA sequence: TGTGCCAGCTCGCGGGCCCGTGAAGAGACCCAGTACTTC. It codes for CASSRAREETQYF.

This chain connects TRBV11-2 to TRBJ2-7, with TRBD1 identical over 7 bases. CDR1 is SGHAT, CDR2 FQNNGV, per germline. The CDR3 spans 17 residues. CDR3 residues: CVCSLASGGQALYEQYF. Here the CDR3 DNA reads TGTGTCTGCAGCTTAGCATCCGGTGGACAGGCGCTCTACGAGCAGTACTTC.

With respect to this clonotype: A much larger clone lies one base from this, so it may be a read error. The chain carries TRBV4-3 and TRBJ2-1; D is uncertain. Trimming stripped 7 bases from V and 12 bases from J, with 13 bases between. The length of the CDR3 is 11 residues. CDR1 is LGHNA and CDR2 is YSLEER in the germline V gene. The CDR3 DNA sequence: TGCGCCAGCATCCCGGCTGTAGGGCAGTTCTTC. This sequence encodes CASIPAVGQFF.

The V call is TRBV5-5, the J call TRBJ2-7; no reliable D call. CDR3 length: 16 residues. The V gene's germline CDR1 is SGHKS and CDR2 YYEKEE (reference sequence). The V and J ends lost 2 bases and 3 bases respectively, with 18 bases between them. CDR3 DNA sequence: TGTGCCAGCAGCTTTTCAGCCCCTGGGATCGGCTACGAGCAGTACTTC. Its protein is CASSFSAPGIGYEQYF.

This clonotype was counted a few times. A much larger clone is a single base away; this may be a read error. This chain links TRBV13 with TRBJ1-1; maybe TRBD1 (6 bases). The CDR3 length is 14 residues. The V gene lost 4 bases and the J gene lost 4 bases, with 13 bases spanning the gap. Germline V lookup: CDR1 PRHDT, CDR2 FYEKMQ (reference sequence). CDR3 loop: CASSSFGGGTEAFF. Here the CDR3 DNA reads TGTGCCAGCAGCTCCTTCGGGGGCGGCACTGAAGCTTTCTTT. Filled out from reference TRBV13 and TRBJ1-1, the complete variable domain reads AAGVIQSPRHLIKEKRETATLKCYPIPRHDTVYWYQQGPGQDPQFLISFYEKMQSDKGSIPDRFSAQQFSDYHSELNMSSLELGDSALYFCASSSFGGGTEAFFGQGTRLTVV.

This clonotype was detected many times. The gene calls are TRBV11-2 and TRBJ2-3; 8 bases are shared with TRBD1. CDR3 length: 16 amino acids. V shed 5 bases, J shed 5 bases, and the junction held 12 bases outside the gene matches. Germline values: CDR1 SGHAT, CDR2 FQNNGV. CDR3 sequence: CASSHPRAQGGDTQYF. The CDR3 DNA follows: TGTGCCAGCAGCCATCCCCGTGCACAGGGGGGAGATACGCAGTATTTT.

On this clonotype: Given a much more abundant clone one base away, this may be a read error. The CDR3 protein is CASSHARTGSYGYTF. The CDR3 coding sequence is TGCGCCAGCAGCCACGCCCGGACAGGGAGCTATGGCTACACCTTC. This chain uses TRBV4-1 with TRBJ1-2; 8 nucleotides line up with TRBD1. Germline trimming cut 3 bases from V and 4 bases from J; bases unmatched to any gene: 7. Germline loops: CDR1 MGHRA, CDR2 YSYEKL. CDR3 length: 15 residues.

For this clonotype: Just one base apart from a much larger clone, this may be a read error. V and J are TRBV4-1 and TRBJ2-1; D ambiguous. V lost 0 bases to trimming and J lost 2 bases, with 14 bases between them. The V gene's germline CDR1 is MGHRA and CDR2 YSYEKL. CDR3 length: 17 amino acids. The CDR3 sequence: CASSQEEQRFTYNEQFF. CDR3 bases: TGCGCCAGCAGCCAAGAGGAGCAGCGCTTCACCTACAATGAGCAGTTCTTC.

Notes on this clonotype: Its ends do not fully match the called genes, so a read error is possible. The chain employs TRBV6-2 or TRBV6-3 and TRBJ2-1; 9 nucleotides agree with TRBD2. This CDR3 comprises 19 residues. CDR1 MNHEY and CDR2 SVGEGT come from the germline V gene. The CDR3 loop reads CASSSPGLASTSSYNKQFF. In DNA form, the CDR3 reads TGTGCCAGCAGTTCACCGGGACTAGCCTCAACTAGCTCCTACAATAAGCAGTTCTTC.

Only a few counts were recorded for this clonotype. V usage is TRBV6-2 or TRBV6-3 and J usage is TRBJ2-5; TRBD2 matches 10 bases. CDR3 length: 16 amino acids. The V gene's germline CDR1 is MNHEY and CDR2 SVGEGT. The junction had 7 bases not matched to a gene; V was cut back by 2 bases and J by 4 bases. CDR3: CASSYPSGRARETQYF. The DNA for the CDR3 is TGTGCCAGCAGTTACCCGAGCGGGAGGGCCAGAGAGACCCAGTACTTC.

As to this clonotype: Possible read error: a much larger clone is one base away. The gene calls are TRBV11-2 and TRBJ2-1; no reliable D call. Germline-derived CDR1 and CDR2 are SGHAT and FQNNGV. CDR3 size: 14 residues. The CDR3 region has the DNA TGCGCCAGCAGCCAAGTTACCTCCTACAATGAGCAGTTCTTC. As protein: CASSQVTSYNEQFF.

With respect to this clonotype: This may be a read error: a much more frequent sequence differs by one nucleotide. Since the CDR3 does not end with the conserved phenylalanine or tryptophan, this likely comes from a read error. The chain couples TRBV6-1 to TRBJ1-1, with D possibly being TRBD1 (5 bases). Germline CDR1 is MNHNS and CDR2 is SASEGT. This CDR3 contains 15 residues. The germline V and J ends were trimmed by 6 bases and 6 bases, with 20 bases remaining between them. The CDR3 sequence: CASRAVAAGTSEAFI. DNA for the CDR3: TGTGCCAGCAGGGCAGTAGCAGCGGGGACCTCTGAAGCTTTCATT.

About this clonotype: A much more abundant neighbour one base away suggests this may be a read error. The chain joins TRBV6-1 to TRBJ2-7, with D unclear. The CDR3 totals 14 residues. Germline V CDR1 and CDR2: MNHNS, SASEGT. Trimming removed 1 base from V and 2 bases from J, with 9 bases in between. CDR3 protein: CASSEVCQAYEQYF. DNA for the CDR3: TGTGCCAGCAGTGAAGTGTGTCAGGCCTACGAGCAGTACTTC.

This clonotype was observed a few times. The CDR3 sequence is CAWREGRGEQYF. As DNA, the CDR3 is TGTGCCTGGAGGGAAGGACGGGGCGAGCAGTACTTC. The chain carries TRBV30 and TRBJ2-7; a weak D match, TRBD2 (5 bases). V lost 3 bases and J 6 bases, leaving 12 bases between the germline ends. CDR1 and CDR2 (germline): GTSNPN, SVGIG (reference sequence). The CDR3 covers 12 residues.

Worth noting for this clonotype: One end of the junction is discordant with germline, which a read error may explain. V usage is TRBV10-3 and J usage is TRBJ1-5; D gene unclear. The CDR3 runs 15 residues. Looked up from germline, CDR1 is ENHRY and CDR2 is SYGVKD. The CDR3 spells CAISELDVSNQSQHF. The CDR3 nucleotides are TGTGCCATCAGTGAGTTGGACGTTAGCAATCAGTCCCAGCATTTT.

For this clonotype: It may be a read error: a sequence one base away is much more abundant. V gene TRBV29-1 combines with J gene TRBJ2-7, with TRBD2 matching over 12 bases. The V segment lost 6 bases and the J segment 3 bases; nucleotides outside the gene matches: 3. CDR1 is SQVTM and CDR2 is ANQGSEA in the germline V gene. The CDR3 consists of 13 residues. The chain's CDR3 is CSVRTSGNYEQYF. The CDR3 coding sequence is TGCAGCGTCAGGACTAGCGGGAACTACGAGCAGTACTTC.